These 3 T cell receptor beta chains originate from one sample sequenced in a study of blood T cell repertoires in COVID-19. Here immunoSEQ multiplex PCR was the method, and the copy in TCRdb shows in-frame clones only, minus some. This table has fewer than 300,000 clones, 91% appearing once. The specimen sequenced was peripheral blood. The receptors here all came from a woman younger than 45 with COVID-19, enrolled during active disease.

This rearrangement joins TRBV9 to TRBJ1-3; D remains unclear. The V gene's germline CDR1 is SGDLS and CDR2 YYNGEE. V dropped 4 bases and J dropped 0 bases, with 17 bases sitting between them. The CDR3 loop spans 17 amino acids. In DNA, the CDR3 is TGTGCCAGCAGCCCCCAAACAGCTTCCTTCTCTGGAAACACCATATATTTT. Encoded protein: CASSPQTASFSGNTIYF.

This chain links TRBV27 with TRBJ2-7; weak D call: TRBD2 (6 bases). This CDR3 is 15 amino acids long. In germline, CDR1 is MNHEY, CDR2 SMNVEV (reference sequence). V lost 1 base and J 4 bases, leaving 14 bases between the germline ends. CDR3 nucleotides: TGTGCCAGCAGTTTATACGGGGGTGAGGGGTACGAGCAGTACTTC. Translating gives CASSLYGGEGYEQYF.

This chain links TRBV15 with TRBJ2-7, with 7 nucleotides matching TRBD2. The CDR3 spans 14 residues. CDR1 is LNHNV, CDR2 YYDKDF, per germline (reference sequence). Trimming cost V 1 base and J 4 bases; bases outside gene matches: 4. CDR3 in amino acids: CATSRAGGAYEQYF. The CDR3 DNA reads TGTGCCACCAGCAGAGCGGGAGGCGCATACGAGCAGTACTTC.